Below, 20 T cell receptor beta chains from the same sample are listed, as sequenced in a study of PD-L1 blockade in urothelial cancer. As to time point: pretreatment peripheral blood. Using immunoSEQ multiplex PCR, the repertoire was profiled, and TCRdb retains in-frame clones only, with some absent. The table lists some 87,000 clones, around 86% of them singletons. The sample here was PBMCs, taken around atezolizumab (anti-PD-L1) treatment. These receptors came from a man aged 55 to 70 with urothelial cancer.

The gene calls are TRBV6-6 and TRBJ1-2; the D gene is possibly TRBD1 (6 bases). The CDR3 covers 13 residues. CDR1 is MNHNY and CDR2 is SVGAGI in the germline V gene (reference sequence). Between the trimmed V and J ends, which lost 6 bases and 5 bases, there was a span of 13 bases. Here the CDR3 reads CASSQGGDYGYTF. CDR3 DNA: TGTGCCAGCAGCCAAGGGGGGGATTATGGCTACACCTTC.

The V and J genes are TRBV28 and TRBJ1-5; D possibly corresponds to TRBD1 (6 bases). The germline V and J ends were trimmed by 5 bases and 5 bases, with 13 bases remaining between them. Germline assignment: CDR1 MDHEN and CDR2 SYDVKM. The CDR3 covers 14 residues. CDR3 DNA sequence: TGTGCCAGCAGTCCGGGGTCAGGGGATCAGCCCCAGCATTTT. Translated: CASSPGSGDQPQHF.

The chain employs TRBV6-4 and TRBJ2-3, with 10 bases aligning to TRBD1. CDR1 and CDR2 (germline): MRHNA, SNTAGT. V was pared by 4 bases and J by 6 bases, with 4 bases of the junction left unmatched. The length of the CDR3 is 14 residues. CDR3 sequence (DNA): TGTGCCAGCAGTGGACAGGGGGCAGGGGATACGCAGTATTTT. It translates to CASSGQGAGDTQYF.

The rearrangement uses TRBV18 and TRBJ2-7; the D gene is possibly TRBD2 (5 bases). Germline assignment: CDR1 KGHSH and CDR2 LQKENI. The CDR3 has 11 residues. Deletions cut 5 bases from V and 5 bases from J, with 7 bases between. The CDR3 loop reads CASSYGDEQYF. The CDR3 bases are TGTGCCAGCTCATACGGGGACGAGCAGTACTTC.

V is TRBV7-9 and J is TRBJ1-1; 8 nucleotides line up with TRBD1. CDR3 size: 15 residues. V lost 3 bases to trimming and J lost 1 base; unmatched junction nucleotides: 4. Per germline, CDR1 SEHNR and CDR2 FQNEAQ (reference sequence). CDR3 protein: CASSLAGGPNTEAFF. As DNA, the CDR3 is TGTGCCAGCAGCTTGGCAGGGGGCCCGAACACTGAAGCTTTCTTT.

Only a few counts were recorded for this clone. The CDR3 sequence is CASSARAAGAYNEQFF. The CDR3 DNA reads TGTGCCAGCAGTGCCAGGGCAGCGGGGGCCTACAATGAGCAGTTCTTC. The rearrangement uses TRBV27 and TRBJ2-1; TRBD2 matches at 8 bases. CDR1 and CDR2 (germline): MNHEY, SMNVEV (reference sequence). The CDR3 totals 16 residues. Trimming at V came to 5 bases and at J to 2 bases, leaving 8 bases not matched to a gene.

The chain joins TRBV5-1 to TRBJ1-1; D might be TRBD1 (6 bases). The length of the CDR3 is 14 residues. Germline V CDR1 and CDR2: SGHRS, YFSETQ. Trimming took off 1 base at V and 0 bases at J, with 7 bases between the two ends. The CDR3 loop is CASSLQGMNTEAFF. In DNA form, the CDR3 reads TGCGCCAGCAGCTTGCAGGGGATGAACACTGAAGCTTTCTTT. The full variable domain, completed using reference TRBV5-1 and TRBJ1-1, is KAGVTQTPRYLIKTRGQQVTLSCSPISGHRSVSWYQQTPGQGLQFLFEYFSETQRNKGNFPGRFSGRQFSNSRSEMNVSTLELGDSALYLCASSLQGMNTEAFFGQGTRLTVV.

The rearrangement uses TRBV25-1 and TRBJ1-2; D might be TRBD1 (6 bases). This CDR3 comprises 12 residues. Germline lookup yields CDR1 MGHDK and CDR2 SYGVNS. V shed 7 bases and J shed 5 bases, with 11 bases lying between them. The CDR3 coding sequence is TGTGCCAGCAAGGGACAAAATTATGGCTACACCTTC. Amino acid sequence: CASKGQNYGYTF.

This chain joins TRBV9 and TRBJ2-7; 12 nucleotides line up with TRBD2. Looked up from germline, CDR1 is SGDLS and CDR2 is YYNGEE. Unmatched junction bases numbered 9, after V lost 4 bases and J lost 4 bases. This CDR3 contains 16 residues. The CDR3 protein is CASSPRLAGGRYEQYF. CDR3 DNA: TGTGCCAGCAGCCCCCGGCTAGCGGGGGGGCGATACGAGCAGTACTTC.

This clone came up once. V and J are TRBV28 and TRBJ1-4, with 9 bases identical to TRBD1. CDR1 and CDR2 (germline): MDHEN, SYDVKM. The V gene end was trimmed by 3 bases and the J gene end by 4 bases; junction bases not matched to a gene: 3. This CDR3 contains 15 residues. Written as DNA, the CDR3 is TGTGCCAGCAGTTTCGGGACAGGGATTAATGAAAAACTGTTTTTT. Translated, it gives CASSFGTGINEKLFF.

The V call is TRBV18, the J call TRBJ2-2; 10 bases map to TRBD2. After removal of 3 bases from V and 0 bases from J, the junction contained 7 bases not matched to a gene. The CDR3 has 18 amino acids. The germline V gene encodes CDR1 KGHSH and CDR2 LQKENI. CDR3 amino acids: CASSPRTSGKTNTGELFF. For the CDR3, the DNA is TGTGCCAGCTCACCCCGAACTAGCGGGAAAACGAACACCGGGGAGCTGTTTTTT.

The rearrangement links TRBV6-5 to TRBJ2-7; D is possibly TRBD2 (5 bases). The CDR3 totals 14 residues. Germline V gene lookup returns CDR1 MNHEY and CDR2 SVGAGI. V lost 6 bases and J lost 0, with 12 bases in between. CDR3 bases: TGTGCCAGCAGGATGACGGGGAGCTCCTACGAGCAGTACTTC. Translated: CASRMTGSSYEQYF.

The table lists this clone with a count of one. The rearrangement joins TRBV7-2 to TRBJ2-1, with TRBD1 matching 9 bases. With 4 bases clipped from V and 9 bases from J, the junction kept 7 bases outside the gene matches. The CDR3 is 14 amino acids. Germline V lookup: CDR1 SGHTA, CDR2 FQGNSA. CDR3 DNA: TGTGCCAGCAGCTCTTACAGGGGGCTCGCTGAGCAGTTCTTC. This translates into CASSSYRGLAEQFF.

The chain is built from TRBV10-3 and TRBJ2-1; 10 nucleotides align to TRBD2. The germline CDR1 and CDR2 sequences are ENHRY and SYGVKD. The CDR3 sequence is 15 residues long. Unmatched junction bases numbered 2, after V lost 0 bases and J lost 6 bases. CDR3: CAISESIAGGNEQFF. Written as DNA, the CDR3 is TGTGCCATCAGTGAGTCGATAGCGGGAGGCAATGAGCAGTTCTTC.

This chain links TRBV5-1 with TRBJ2-7; 14 nucleotides line up with TRBD2. The CDR3 loop spans 16 amino acids. After removal of 3 bases from V and 5 bases from J, the junction contained 7 bases not matched to a gene. From germline, CDR1 is SGHRS and CDR2 YFSETQ. The CDR3 spells CASSSPGLAGVNEQYF. Here the CDR3 DNA reads TGCGCCAGCAGCTCCCCGGGACTAGCGGGAGTCAACGAGCAGTACTTC.

The rearrangement joins TRBV7-8 to TRBJ1-4; D is possibly TRBD1 (6 bases). CDR3 size: 16 residues. Trimming took 4 bases from V and 4 from J, leaving 16 bases between them. Germline CDR1 SGHVS, CDR2 FQNEAQ. DNA of the CDR3: TGTGCCAGCAGCTCCGGAACCGGCAGGGGTAATGAAAAACTGTTTTTT. This sequence encodes CASSSGTGRGNEKLFF. Complete variable domain (other parts from reference TRBV7-8 and TRBJ1-4): GAGVSQSPRYKVAKRGQDVALRCDPISGHVSLFWYQQALGQGPEFLTYFQNEAQLDKSGLPSDRFFAERPEGSVSTLKIQRTQQEDSAVYLCASSSGTGRGNEKLFFGSGTQLSVL.

The V gene is TRBV18, the J gene TRBJ1-4, with D maybe TRBD1 (6 bases). Trimming left V 4 bases short and J 3 bases short, with 12 bases between. This CDR3 has 15 amino acids. The germline V gene encodes CDR1 KGHSH and CDR2 LQKENI. The CDR3 loop reads CASSLGQTPNEKLFF. The CDR3 coding sequence is TGTGCCAGCTCACTCGGACAGACCCCTAATGAAAAACTGTTTTTT.

The CDR3 coding sequence is TGCGCCAGCAGCCAAGTCGGGGGGGCGCTTACGGGGTTCTTC. This sequence encodes CASSQVGGALTGFF. The chain links TRBV4-1 to TRBJ2-1; 8 nucleotides align to TRBD2. The junction had 11 bases not matched to a gene; V was cut back by 1 base and J by 15 bases. Germline CDR1 MGHRA, CDR2 YSYEKL. The CDR3 spans 14 residues.

Ten or more counts support this clone. The chain recombines TRBV29-1 with TRBJ1-1; the D gene is possibly TRBD1 (5 bases). CDR1 is SQVTM and CDR2 is ANQGSEA in the germline V gene. V was shortened by 3 bases and J by 4 bases, with 18 bases between the two germline ends. CDR3 length: 15 residues. The CDR3 loop reads CSVDPGLRGGTEAFF. CDR3 sequence (DNA): TGCAGCGTTGACCCCGGACTCCGGGGGGGCACTGAAGCTTTCTTT.

This sequence joins TRBV10-3 and TRBJ2-1; 9 bases agree with TRBD1. Germline trimming cut 0 bases from V and 8 bases from J; bases unmatched to any gene: 8. This CDR3 has 16 residues. CDR1 and CDR2 from the germline V gene are ENHRY and SYGVKD. The CDR3 nucleotides are TGTGCCATCAGTGAGTCGAAGCTCGGACAGGGGCATGAGCAGTTCTTC. The encoded protein is CAISESKLGQGHEQFF.